Listed here are 25 T cell receptor beta chains from one sample, sequenced in a study of beta chain features in type 1 diabetes listed by TCRdb under 2018. The receptor library was made with the immunoSEQ multiplex PCR assay. All of the isolated RNA was reverse transcribed with the High Capacity cDNA Reverse Transcription Kit, so expressed TCRB transcripts were sequenced. TCRdb holds this immuneACCESS table with in-frame rearrangements only. Some clones are missing; in checked studies, unresolved V genes explain under half, and the rest has no known cause. Recorded for this sample are approximately 470,000 clones; 30% of them occurred a single time. Jointly, the top ten make up around 0.065% of the sample. The sequenced sample was naive CD4+ T cells from blood. The cell subset or site label corresponds to: true naive CD4+ T cells. The receptor set was obtained from a man aged 18 to 29 in good health.

V is TRBV7-2 and J is TRBJ2-7; tentative D call: TRBD1 (6 bases). Trimming removed 3 bases from V and 5 bases from J, with 14 bases in between. The length of the CDR3 is 14 residues. CDR1 is SGHTA and CDR2 is FQGNSA in the germline V gene. CDR3 DNA sequence: TGTGCCAGCAGCTTTCAACAGGGTTGGGACGAGCAGTACTTC. Its protein is CASSFQQGWDEQYF.

This clone was counted between two and nine times. V gene TRBV29-1 combines with J gene TRBJ1-5, with D perhaps TRBD1 (6 bases). The CDR3 length is 12 residues. Trimming removed 3 bases at V and 8 bases at J, with 11 bases between. CDR1 is SQVTM and CDR2 is ANQGSEA in the germline V gene. The CDR3 protein is CSVEPSGEPQHF. CDR3 in DNA: TGCAGCGTTGAGCCCTCAGGGGAGCCCCAGCATTTT. The variable domain in full, with the rest retrieved from reference TRBV29-1 and TRBJ1-5, is SAVISQKPSRDICQRGTSLTIQCQVDSQVTMMFWYRQQPGQSLTLIATANQGSEATYESGFVIDKFPISRPNLTFSTLTVSNMSPEDSSIYLCSVEPSGEPQHFGDGTRLSIL.

The chain links TRBV5-1 to TRBJ2-1; 7 nucleotides match TRBD1. Germline CDR1 SGHRS, CDR2 YFSETQ. V dropped 1 base and J dropped 4; count of bases not matched to a gene: 2. The CDR3 spans 14 residues. CDR3 in amino acids: CASSLQGQYNEQFF. The CDR3 DNA is TGCGCCAGCAGCTTGCAGGGACAGTACAATGAGCAGTTCTTC.

This clone has a handful of counts. The rearrangement links TRBV18 to TRBJ1-1; D not resolved. Trimming pared 6 bases from V and 0 bases from J, leaving 17 bases between. Looked up from germline, CDR1 is KGHSH and CDR2 is LQKENI. The CDR3 sequence is 16 residues long. The CDR3 region has the DNA TGTGCCAGCTCCGAAAATTCTCCTACCCTGAACACTGAAGCTTTCTTT. Amino acids: CASSENSPTLNTEAFF.

J is TRBJ2-5 and V is TRBV11-2; tentatively, D is TRBD2 (6 bases). Germline CDR1 SGHAT, CDR2 FQNNGV. V dropped 5 bases and J dropped 2 bases, with 9 bases sitting between them. The CDR3 contains 13 residues. Here the CDR3 DNA reads TGTGCCAGCAGCAGGGACTGGCAAGAGACCCAGTACTTC. This codes for CASSRDWQETQYF.

This sequence joins TRBV5-1 and TRBJ2-7; D not certain. V gave up 4 bases and J gave up 5 bases, with 10 bases separating them. The CDR3 is 12 amino acids. Looked up from germline, CDR1 is SGHRS and CDR2 is YFSETQ. For the CDR3, the DNA is TGCGCCAGCAGCCCAGATCTGGACGAGCAGTACTTC. Amino acids: CASSPDLDEQYF.

This clone has more than one count but fewer than ten. The gene calls are TRBV29-1 and TRBJ1-2; TRBD1 agrees at 7 bases. CDR1 and CDR2 (germline): SQVTM, ANQGSEA. V shed 7 bases and J 8 bases; nucleotides not matched to a gene: 10. This CDR3 region has 12 residues. CDR3 protein: CSGNTGEGGYTF. The CDR3 region has the DNA TGCAGCGGGAATACAGGGGAGGGAGGCTACACCTTC.

The rearrangement uses TRBV7-8 and TRBJ2-5; D is perhaps TRBD1 (6 bases). The germline gives CDR1 SGHVS, CDR2 FQNEAQ. V was pared by 9 bases and J by 5 bases, with 13 bases between. The CDR3 contains 12 residues. CDR3 residues: CASTHRVETQYF. As DNA, the CDR3 is TGTGCCAGTACCCACAGGGTCGAGACCCAGTACTTC.

The CDR3 sequence is CSVRDRASFEQYF. The CDR3 DNA follows: TGCAGCGTCCGGGACAGGGCATCTTTTGAGCAGTACTTC. The rearrangement links TRBV29-1 to TRBJ2-7; 9 nucleotides align to TRBD1. The CDR3 has 13 residues. From germline, CDR1 is SQVTM and CDR2 ANQGSEA. V gave up 6 bases and J gave up 7 bases; unmatched junction bases: 10.

This clone was observed a single time. The V and J genes are TRBV28 and TRBJ1-5, with 8 bases fitting TRBD1. Germline lookup yields CDR1 MDHEN and CDR2 SYDVKM. Losses at the gene ends were 7 bases for V and 4 bases for J; bases not matched to a gene: 15. CDR3 size: 17 residues. CDR3 DNA sequence: TGTGCCAGCACCTCCCCAGGGGGCTTTCCCGGGAATCAGCCCCAGCATTTT. This encodes CASTSPGGFPGNQPQHF. Based on the CDR3 plus reference TRBV28 and TRBJ1-5, the full variable domain is DVKVTQSSRYLVKRTGEKVFLECVQDMDHENMFWYRQDPGLGLRLIYFSYDVKMKEKGDIPEGYSVSREKKERFSLILESASTNQTSMYLCASTSPGGFPGNQPQHFGDGTRLSIL.

The V call is TRBV7-2, the J call TRBJ2-3, with D uncertain. From germline, CDR1 is SGHTA and CDR2 FQGNSA. The V end was cut by 1 base, the J end by 0 bases, with 8 bases between. The CDR3 has 15 amino acids. The CDR3 DNA reads TGTGCCAGCAGCTTAGGTGGGCGGAGCACAGATACGCAGTATTTT. It encodes CASSLGGRSTDTQYF.

There are a few counts of this clone. The gene calls are TRBV5-1 and TRBJ1-4; D gene unclear. The germline V gene has CDR1 SGHRS and CDR2 YFSETQ. This CDR3 spans 14 amino acids. Trimming removed 4 bases at V and 6 bases at J, with 13 bases between. Here the CDR3 DNA reads TGCGCCAGCAGCATCGGTGGTTGGGATGAAAAACTGTTTTTT. Encoded protein: CASSIGGWDEKLFF.

This clone came up a few times. This chain connects TRBV30 to TRBJ2-1; 9 bases match TRBD1. The ends lost 1 base at V and 3 bases at J; junction bases unmatched: 1. The germline gives CDR1 GTSNPN, CDR2 SVGIG (reference sequence). The CDR3 runs to 14 residues. This CDR3 is CAWSGDRDYNEQFF. Here the CDR3 DNA reads TGTGCCTGGAGTGGGGACAGGGACTACAATGAGCAGTTCTTC.

The CDR3 nucleotides read TGTGCCTGGAGTGTAAGCGCCGCTATCACAGATACGCAGTATTTT. This gives the protein CAWSVSAAITDTQYF. The chain combines TRBV30 with TRBJ2-3; D not certain. This CDR3 spans 15 amino acids. CDR1 GTSNPN and CDR2 SVGIG come from the germline V gene (reference sequence). V lost 0 bases and J lost 2, with 12 bases in between.

The V and J genes are TRBV4-1 and TRBJ1-2; TRBD1 is a possible D gene (6 bases). The CDR3 loop spans 13 amino acids. Deletions cut 0 bases from V and 6 bases from J, with 8 bases between. Germline lookup yields CDR1 MGHRA and CDR2 YSYEKL. The CDR3 nucleotides are TGCGCCAGCAGCCAAGAACAGGGAGATGGCTACACCTTC. It codes for CASSQEQGDGYTF.

The sample holds a few counts of this clone. CDR3 amino acids: CAWSSPDGILYGYTF. CDR3 nucleotide sequence: TGTGCCTGGAGCAGCCCAGATGGGATCCTCTATGGCTACACCTTC. The chain employs TRBV30 and TRBJ1-2; no reliable D call. Germline-derived CDR1 and CDR2 are GTSNPN and SVGIG (reference sequence). The ends were cut back, 3 bases at V and 4 bases at J, with 18 bases in the middle. The CDR3 is 15 amino acids.

This clone came up a few times. V gene TRBV23-1 combines with J gene TRBJ2-5; 7 nucleotides agree with TRBD1. TRBV23-1 is given ORF status, its function remaining uncertain. This CDR3 region has 17 residues. J gave up 6 bases and V 4 bases, and 17 bases lay outside the gene matches. CDR3 DNA sequence: TGCGCCAGCAGTCGGTTCGTGGCCGACAGGGAAATAAAGACCCAGTACTTC. It codes for CASSRFVADREIKTQYF.

V usage is TRBV5-1 and J usage is TRBJ1-5, with D unclear. The length of the CDR3 is 16 residues. The germline V gene encodes CDR1 SGHRS and CDR2 YFSETQ. V shed 1 base and J shed 0 bases, with 11 bases lying between them. The CDR3 bases are TGCGCCAGCAGCTTGTCTCAGGTCTATAGCAATCAGCCCCAGCATTTT. Residues: CASSLSQVYSNQPQHF.

The chain has TRBV7-3 and TRBJ2-2; D remains unclear. Trimming cost V 0 bases and J 0 bases, with 2 bases left between them. The V gene's germline CDR1 is SGHTA and CDR2 FQGTGA. This CDR3 spans 14 amino acids. As DNA, the CDR3 is TGTGCCAGCAGCTTAACCGCGAACACCGGGGAGCTGTTTTTT. Translation: CASSLTANTGELFF.

A few counts support this clone. The chain combines TRBV5-1 with TRBJ2-3; D is uncertain. Trimming stripped 0 bases from V and 6 bases from J, with 8 bases between. This CDR3 has 13 amino acids. CDR1 and CDR2 (germline): SGHRS, YFSETQ. CDR3 amino acids: CASSLEVGDTQYF. In DNA, the CDR3 is TGCGCCAGCAGCTTGGAGGTCGGGGATACGCAGTATTTT.

In the case of this clone: The same CDR3 can be traced to other DNA sequences in this sample. The rearrangement joins TRBV6-5 to TRBJ1-2; no definite D call. CDR1 is MNHEY, CDR2 SVGAGI, per germline. The V end lost 0 bases, the J end lost 8 bases, and 10 bases lay between the germline ends. There are 13 residues in the CDR3. The DNA of the CDR3 is TGTGCCAGCAGTTACTCGCGTGGAGGAGGCTACACCTTC. It is translated as CASSYSRGGGYTF.

The chain is built from TRBV7-2 and TRBJ2-5, with D unclear. V was shortened by 4 bases and J by 5 bases, with 14 bases between the two germline ends. In germline, CDR1 is SGHTA, CDR2 FQGNSA. CDR3 length equals 14 residues. CDR3 in DNA: TGTGCCAGCAGCTCGGGCCTGGCCCAGGAGACCCAGTACTTC. It specifies CASSSGLAQETQYF.

This clone was detected only a few times. The chain recombines TRBV7-7 with TRBJ2-3; 10 bases map to TRBD2. This CDR3 comprises 15 residues. V shed 5 bases and J 2 bases; nucleotides not matched to a gene: 4. Germline lookup yields CDR1 SSHAT and CDR2 FNYEAQ (reference sequence). CDR3 protein: CASSPGTSDTDTQYF. The CDR3 DNA sequence: TGTGCCAGCAGCCCCGGGACTAGCGACACAGATACGCAGTATTTT.

This CDR3 reads CASSATMDEQYF. DNA of the CDR3: TGTGCCAGCAGCGCGACCATGGACGAGCAGTACTTC. The V call is TRBV7-9, the J call TRBJ2-7; D unresolved. There are 12 residues in the CDR3. The V end lost 5 bases, the J end lost 5 bases, and 10 bases lay between the germline ends. Germline V gene lookup returns CDR1 SEHNR and CDR2 FQNEAQ (reference sequence).

The chain couples TRBV5-1 to TRBJ2-4, with 9 bases fitting TRBD1. This CDR3 has 16 amino acids. Germline assignment: CDR1 SGHRS and CDR2 YFSETQ. J was trimmed by 2 bases and V by 4 bases; bases with no gene match: 7. CDR3 DNA sequence: TGCGCCAGCAGCCTGCAGGGACAGGGAACCAAAAACATTCAGTACTTC. Encoded protein: CASSLQGQGTKNIQYF.